This paragraph covers one T cell receptor beta chain sequence. This sample stems from a study of CD8+ T cells in alopecia areata. Background on the study: Patients received oral tofacitinib, 5 to 10 mg twice daily, for moderate-to-severe alopecia areata.

RNA, once extracted, was reverse transcribed into cDNA for use as the sequencing template. Only in-frame clones appear in the TCRdb table, and some are missing; sequencing was by immunoSEQ multiplex PCR. Of some 120,000 clones detected, 45% to 65% appear once; the ten largest clones hold under 5%. The germline V gene encodes CDR1 LGHNA and CDR2 YNFKEQ. Trimming at V came to 1 base and at J to 4 bases, leaving 10 bases not matched to a gene. The CDR3 covers 17 residues. V is TRBV4-2 and J is TRBJ2-3; 8 positions agree with TRBD1. The clonotype was recovered from a human donor with alopecia areata. The specimen comprised CD4+ T cells sorted from blood, sampled at week 0. The CDR3 DNA sequence: TGTGCCAGCAGCCAAGGGACTTTGGGACAGGAAGCAGATACGCAGTATTTT. Residues: CASSQGTLGQEADTQYF.